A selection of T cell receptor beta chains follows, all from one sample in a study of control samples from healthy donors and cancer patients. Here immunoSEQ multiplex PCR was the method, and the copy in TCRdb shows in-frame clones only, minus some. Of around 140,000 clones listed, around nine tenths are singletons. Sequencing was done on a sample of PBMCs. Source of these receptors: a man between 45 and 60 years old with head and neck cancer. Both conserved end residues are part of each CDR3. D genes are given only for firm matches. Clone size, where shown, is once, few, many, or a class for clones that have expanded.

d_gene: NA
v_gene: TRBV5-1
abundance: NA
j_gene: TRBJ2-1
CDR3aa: CASSLVQLSYNEQFF
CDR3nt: TGCGCCAGCAGCTTGGTCCAGCTTTCCTACAATGAGCAGTTCTTC

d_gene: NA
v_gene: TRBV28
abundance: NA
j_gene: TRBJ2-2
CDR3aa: CASSSLDLNTGELFF
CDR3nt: TGTGCCAGCAGTTCGCTCGACTTGAACACCGGGGAGCTGTTTTTT

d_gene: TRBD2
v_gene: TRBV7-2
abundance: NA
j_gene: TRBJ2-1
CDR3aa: CASSSRAGNEQFF
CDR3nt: TGTGCCAGCAGCTCCCGAGCGGGGAATGAGCAGTTCTTC

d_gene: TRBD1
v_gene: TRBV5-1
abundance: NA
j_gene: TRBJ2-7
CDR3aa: CASSSRLGTGGSYEQYF
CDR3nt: TGCGCCAGCAGCTCCCGCCTCGGGACAGGGGGCTCCTACGAGCAGTACTTC

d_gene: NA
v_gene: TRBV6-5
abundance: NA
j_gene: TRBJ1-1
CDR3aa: CASSYGGLNTEAFF
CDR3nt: TGTGCCAGCAGTTACGGGGGTTTGAACACTGAAGCTTTCTTT

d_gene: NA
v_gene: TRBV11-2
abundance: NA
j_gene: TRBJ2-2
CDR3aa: CASSPFFPGELFF
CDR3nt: TGTGCCAGCAGCCCCTTTTTTCCCGGGGAGCTGTTTTTT

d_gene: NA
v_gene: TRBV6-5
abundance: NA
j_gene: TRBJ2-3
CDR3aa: CASRGGHTDTQYF
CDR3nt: TGTGCCAGCAGAGGCGGACACACAGATACGCAGTATTTT

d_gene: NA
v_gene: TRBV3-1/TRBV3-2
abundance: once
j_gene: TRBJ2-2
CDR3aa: CASRGGYFGTGELFF
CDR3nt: TGTGCCAGCAGGGGTGGATACTTTGGCACCGGGGAGCTGTTTTTT

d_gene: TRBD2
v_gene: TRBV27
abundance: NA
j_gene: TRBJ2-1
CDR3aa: CASLIAGGEVRGEQFF
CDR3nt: TGTGCCAGTTTAATAGCGGGGGGCGAGGTTCGGGGTGAGCAGTTCTTC

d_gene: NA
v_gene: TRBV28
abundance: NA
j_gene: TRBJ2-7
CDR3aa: CASSSPSRWTYEQYF
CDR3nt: TGTGCCAGCAGTTCCCCCTCTCGGTGGACCTACGAGCAGTACTTC

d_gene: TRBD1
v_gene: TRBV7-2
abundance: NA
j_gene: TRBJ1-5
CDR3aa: CASSLDGTGFNQPQHF
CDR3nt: TGTGCCAGCAGCTTAGATGGGACAGGGTTCAATCAGCCCCAGCATTTT

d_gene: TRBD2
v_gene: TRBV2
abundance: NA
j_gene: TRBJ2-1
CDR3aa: CASSEALTSGRRNEQFF
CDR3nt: TGTGCCAGCAGTGAAGCGCTTACTAGCGGGAGGAGGAATGAGCAGTTCTTC

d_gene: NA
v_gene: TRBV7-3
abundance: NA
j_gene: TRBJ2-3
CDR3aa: CASSLTPGGTDTQYF
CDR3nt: TGTGCCAGCAGCTTAACCCCAGGAGGAACAGATACGCAGTATTTT

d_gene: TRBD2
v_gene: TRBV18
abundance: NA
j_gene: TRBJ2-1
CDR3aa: CASSPFTSGASDYNEQFF
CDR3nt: TGTGCCAGCTCACCATTCACTAGCGGGGCCTCAGATTACAATGAGCAGTTCTTC

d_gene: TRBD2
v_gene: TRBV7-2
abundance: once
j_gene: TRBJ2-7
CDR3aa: CASSTLSGRGMEQYF
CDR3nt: TGTGCCAGCAGCACTCTTAGCGGGAGGGGAATGGAGCAGTACTTC

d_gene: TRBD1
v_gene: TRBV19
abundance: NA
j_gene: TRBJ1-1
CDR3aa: CASTIGTENTEAFF
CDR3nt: TGTGCCAGTACTATCGGGACAGAGAACACTGAAGCTTTCTTT

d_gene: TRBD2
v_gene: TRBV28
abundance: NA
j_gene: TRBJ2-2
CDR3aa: CASSFVAGPGELFF
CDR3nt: TGTGCCAGCAGTTTTGTAGCGGGCCCGGGGGAGCTGTTTTTT

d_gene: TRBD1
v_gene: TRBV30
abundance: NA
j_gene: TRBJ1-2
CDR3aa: CAQRDRGYGYTF
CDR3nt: TGTGCCCAAAGGGACAGGGGATATGGCTACACCTTC

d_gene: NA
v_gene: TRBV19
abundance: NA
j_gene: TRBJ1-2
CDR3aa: CASSILASPTDGYTF
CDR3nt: TGTGCCAGTAGTATATTGGCCAGCCCTACGGATGGCTACACCTTC

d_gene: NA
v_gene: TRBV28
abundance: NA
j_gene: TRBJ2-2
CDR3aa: CASSLSGGELFF
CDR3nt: TGTGCCAGCAGTTTATCGGGCGGGGAGCTGTTTTTT

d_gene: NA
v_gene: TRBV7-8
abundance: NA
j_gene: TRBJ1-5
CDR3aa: CASSLEPGSRAQPQHF
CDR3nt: TGTGCCAGCAGCTTAGAGCCAGGTAGTCGGGCTCAGCCCCAGCATTTT

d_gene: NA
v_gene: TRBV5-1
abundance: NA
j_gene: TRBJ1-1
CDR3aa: CASSWSPGRGETEAFF
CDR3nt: TGCGCCAGCAGCTGGAGCCCCGGACGGGGGGAGACTGAAGCTTTCTTT

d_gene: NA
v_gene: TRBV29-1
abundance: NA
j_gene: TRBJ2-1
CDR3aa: CSVSGQIEQFF
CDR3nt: TGCAGCGTTAGCGGACAGATTGAGCAGTTCTTC